The 13 T cell receptor beta chains listed next were all sequenced from one sample in a study of CDR3 diversity in severe acne. TCRdb analysed the PCR reads with MiXCR anew, one entry per CDR3 protein. This table has over 85,000 distinct CDR3 sequences, 51% appearing once. The source material was blood. The receptors stem from a male donor with acne.

The chain recombines TRBV7-9 with TRBJ1-2; D may be TRBD1 (6 bases). The V and J ends lost 4 bases and 4 bases respectively, with 19 bases between them. Germline V lookup: CDR1 SEHNR, CDR2 FQNEAQ (reference sequence). This CDR3 has 16 residues. The CDR3 spells CASSSYYLRDTYGYTF. The CDR3 DNA follows: TGTGCCAGCAGCTCCTACTACCTCCGGGACACCTATGGCTACACCTTC.

The genes are TRBV2 and TRBJ1-4; D remains ambiguous. V was trimmed by 4 bases and J by 14 bases, leaving 14 bases between them. Looked up from germline, CDR1 is SNHLY and CDR2 is FYNNEI. The CDR3 is 12 amino acids. CDR3 loop: CASSAANQRLFF. CDR3 nucleotides: TGTGCCAGCAGTGCGGCAAACCAGAGGCTGTTTTTT.

CDR3 bases: TGCAGTGCTAGAGGGGCTAGCGGGAGTTCTCACGAGCAGTACTTC. Residues: CSARGASGSSHEQYF. The gene calls are TRBV20-1 and TRBJ2-7; 10 bases are a match to TRBD2. Trimming took 1 base from V and 5 from J; bases not matched to a gene: 8. Per the germline V gene, CDR1 is DFQATT and CDR2 is SNEGSKA (reference sequence). This CDR3 spans 15 amino acids.

A word on this clonotype: This may stem from a read error, because a much larger clone lies one nucleotide away. The J gene is TRBJ2-5, the V gene TRBV11-2; perhaps TRBD1 as D (6 bases). The V end lost 1 base, the J end lost 2 bases, and 14 bases lay between the germline ends. Germline assignment: CDR1 SGHAT and CDR2 FQNNGV. The CDR3 is 16 residues long. The CDR3 is CASSLARGHYQETQYF. DNA for the CDR3: TGTGCCAGCAGCTTAGCTCGGGGACACTATCAAGAGACCCAGTACTTC.

A remark on this clonotype: Possible read error: a much larger clone is one base away. The chain recombines TRBV19 with TRBJ2-5; D assignment may be TRBD1 or TRBD2 (6 bases each). The CDR3 is made up of 16 amino acids. Germline V CDR1 and CDR2: LNHDA, SQIVND (reference sequence). Trimming left V 3 bases short and J 5 bases short, with 19 bases between. In nucleotides, the CDR3 is TGTGCCAGTAGTATGGGTAAGGGGGACTTTCCTGAGACCCAGTACTTC. Protein product: CASSMGKGDFPETQYF.

The chain couples TRBV6-4 to TRBJ2-3, with a tentative D call TRBD1 (5 bases). This CDR3 is built from 14 residues. The germline V and J ends were trimmed by 4 bases and 3 bases, with 11 bases remaining between them. Germline V CDR1 and CDR2: MRHNA, SNTAGT. Written as DNA, the CDR3 is TGTGCCAGCAGTGCAGGGCCTGGAACAGATACGCAGTATTTT. This gives the protein CASSAGPGTDTQYF.

This clonotype was counted ten times or more. The chain uses TRBV29-1 and TRBJ2-1, with 12 nucleotides matching TRBD1. There are 14 residues in the CDR3. CDR1 SQVTM and CDR2 ANQGSEA come from the germline V gene. Germline trimming cut 7 bases from V and 12 bases from J; bases unmatched to any gene: 13. The CDR3 region is CSGTRDRGPMGQFF. CDR3 coding DNA: TGCAGCGGGACCCGGGACAGGGGGCCGATGGGGCAGTTCTTC.

The CDR3 spells CASSTDPIMTRGGYTF. CDR3 nucleotides: TGTGCCAGCAGCACCGACCCGATAATGACGCGTGGTGGCTACACCTTC. J is TRBJ1-2 and V is TRBV9; no clear D. The CDR3 has 16 amino acids. The germline V gene has CDR1 SGDLS and CDR2 YYNGEE. V lost 4 bases to trimming and J lost 7 bases, with 23 bases between them.

V gene TRBV15 combines with J gene TRBJ2-7; 7 nucleotides agree with TRBD2. The closer fit of TRBJ2-1 to the DNA end suggests the J call may be wrong. The CDR3 spans 16 residues. Germline V gives CDR1 LNHNV, CDR2 YYDKDF (reference sequence). The DNA of the CDR3 is TGTGCCACCAGCGGACTAGACTCCAACTCCTACAATGAGCAGTTCTTC. Its protein is CATSGLDSNSYNEQFF.

The V and J genes are TRBV25-1 and TRBJ1-6; 11 bases are a match to TRBD1. Germline CDR1 MGHDK, CDR2 SYGVNS. The V gene end was trimmed by 8 bases and the J gene end by 8 bases; junction bases not matched to a gene: 8. The CDR3 totals 15 residues. The CDR3 protein is CASRPGQGVHSPLHF. The CDR3 nucleotides read TGTGCCAGCCGGCCGGGACAGGGGGTTCATTCACCCCTCCACTTT. The full variable domain, in which reference TRBV25-1 and TRBJ1-6 provide the parts outside the CDR3, is EADIYQTPRYLVIGTGKKITLECSQTMGHDKMYWYQQDPGMELHLIHYSYGVNSTEKGDLSSESTVSRIRTEHFPLTLESARPSHTSQYLCASRPGQGVHSPLHFGNGTRLTVT.

This clonotype was detected a few times. The chain uses TRBV28 and TRBJ1-2; D possibly corresponds to TRBD1 (5 bases). V shed 6 bases and J shed 2 bases, with 16 bases lying between them. The germline CDR1 and CDR2 sequences are MDHEN and SYDVKM. The length of the CDR3 is 15 residues. The CDR3 nucleotides are TGTGCCAGCAGCGGGTGGAAAACAGGAAACTATGGCTACACCTTC. It is translated as CASSGWKTGNYGYTF.

The chain carries TRBV7-9 and TRBJ2-5; possible D gene TRBD1, 6 bases. V shed 6 bases and J shed 5 bases, with 22 bases lying between them. In germline, CDR1 is SEHNR, CDR2 FQNEAQ (reference sequence). The CDR3 spans 16 residues. This CDR3 is CASSEAYGTGRETQYF. The CDR3 nucleotides are TGTGCCAGCAGTGAAGCGTATGGAACAGGGCGGGAGACCCAGTACTTC.

This clonotype came up a few times. The rearrangement joins TRBV4-3 to TRBJ2-7; D might be TRBD1 (6 bases). CDR1 LGHNA and CDR2 YSLEER come from the germline V gene. Trimming stripped 8 bases from V and 2 bases from J, with 19 bases between. This CDR3 is 15 amino acids long. The CDR3 reads CASPSGGEVPYEQYF. The CDR3 DNA is TGCGCCAGCCCCAGTGGGGGCGAGGTCCCCTACGAGCAGTACTTC.